Relative to its sample, the clone carrying this T cell receptor (beta chain) is medium-sized (0.01 to 0.1%). The sample comes from a study of patients and donors after allogeneic stem cell transplantation. TCRdb passed the RT-PCR reads through MiXCR, listing each CDR3 protein once. The sample records fewer than 1,500 distinct CDR3 sequences, 4.5% to 6% being singletons. Germline lookup yields CDR1 MNHEY and CDR2 SVGAGI. V lost 0 bases and J 1 base, leaving 10 bases between the germline ends. The CDR3 spans 15 residues. The clonotype originates from a human donor who was either an allogeneic HSCT recipient or a stem cell or donor lymphocyte infusion donor (not recorded which). It is not recorded whose cells these are; they may come from a transplant donor. V gene TRBV6-5 combines with J gene TRBJ2-7; D call uncertain. Sequenced material: blood, either unsorted or a sorted T cell fraction (not recorded which). The CDR3 is CASSYSNLGSYEQYF. CDR3 coding DNA: TGTGCCAGCAGTTACTCGAACCTGGGGTCCTACGAGCAGTACTTC.